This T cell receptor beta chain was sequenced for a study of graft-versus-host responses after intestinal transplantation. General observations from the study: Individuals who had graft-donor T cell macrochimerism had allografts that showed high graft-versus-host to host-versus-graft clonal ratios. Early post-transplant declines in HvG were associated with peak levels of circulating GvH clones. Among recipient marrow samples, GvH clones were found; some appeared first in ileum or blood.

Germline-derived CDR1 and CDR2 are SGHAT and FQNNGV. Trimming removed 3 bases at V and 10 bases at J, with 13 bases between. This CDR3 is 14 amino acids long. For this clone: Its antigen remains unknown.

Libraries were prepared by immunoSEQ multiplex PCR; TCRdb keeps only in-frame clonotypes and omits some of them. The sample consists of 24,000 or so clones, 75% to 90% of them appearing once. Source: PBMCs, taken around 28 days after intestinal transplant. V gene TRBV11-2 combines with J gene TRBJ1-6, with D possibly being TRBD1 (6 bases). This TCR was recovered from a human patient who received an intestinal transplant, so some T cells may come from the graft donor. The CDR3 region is CASSFRRGESPLHF. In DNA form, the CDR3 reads TGTGCCAGCAGCTTCCGCAGGGGCGAGTCACCCCTCCACTTT.